This TCR beta chain comes out of a study of response to subunit inactivated influenza vaccine (dated by TCRdb to the late 2010s). Regarding the complete study: To follow how T cells responded to a trivalent subunit inactivated influenza vaccine, the researchers relied on deep quantitative profiling of the T cell receptor repertoire. Overall study outcomes, separate from this receptor: It was suggested by the authors that each seasonal influenza vaccination may recruit only a limited number of new T cells.

The library was generated by RT-PCR. Sequencing instrument: Illumina HiSeq 2500. TCRdb reworked the public reads: Q25 trimming with fastp, MiXCR clone assembly, productive beta chains retained. Rows are unified per CDR3 protein, each entry keeping the most common DNA and genes. Recorded for this sample are roughly 700,000 distinct CDR3 sequences; approximately 15% of them occurred a single time. 5.5% to 8% of the sample is taken by the ten largest. There are many counts of this clonotype. This clone's antigen is unknown. The sample holds no much larger clone one base away, and base qualities are not on file. The sample was PBMCs from blood, taken around 15 days before vaccination. The sequence came from a man in his forties or fifties who received an inactivated influenza vaccine. Donor details come from another sample of the same person, matched by shared clones.

The CDR3 region: CASSVRDVWDSNQPQHF. Read as DNA, the sequence is TGTGCCAGCAGTGTCAGGGACGTTTGGGATAGCAATCAGCCCCAGCATTTT. The chain is assembled from TRBV6-2 or TRBV6-3 and TRBJ1-5; 5 matching bases give a weak D call of TRBD1. V lost 5 bases and J lost 0 bases; the stretch between them is 17 bases long. Spanning cysteine to phenylalanine, the CDR3 consists of 17 amino acids. Kept here is only the CDR3 DNA, which spans 51 bases and is read in frame from base 1. The germline V gene specifies MNHEY as CDR1 and SVGEGT as CDR2.